The 5 T cell receptor beta chains below come from one sample, sequenced in a study of T cell repertoires in aging, cancer and after chemotherapy. Peripheral blood genomic DNA, not sorted cells or RNA, was the template. TRB rearrangements spanning V, D and J were amplified using mixed TRB-A/B primers. TCRdb passed the multiplex PCR reads through MiXCR, listing each CDR3 protein once. The sample lists almost 9,500 distinct CDR3 sequences, 30% to 40% occurring once. Material: blood. The receptor set was obtained from a human donor in good health.

This clonotype is judged medium-sized. V usage is TRBV6-1 and J usage is TRBJ2-1; 10 positions match TRBD2. V gave up 2 bases and J gave up 2 bases; unmatched junction bases: 0. The length of the CDR3 is 15 residues. Germline CDR1 MNHNS, CDR2 SASEGT. CDR3 nucleotide sequence: TGTGCCAGCAGTGAAAGCGGGGGGGCCTACAATGAGCAGTTCTTC. Encoded protein: CASSESGGAYNEQFF.

The rearrangement joins TRBV7-9 to TRBJ2-7, with TRBD1 matching 10 bases. Germline values: CDR1 SEHNR, CDR2 FQNEAQ (reference sequence). CDR3 size: 15 residues. With 1 base clipped from V and 3 bases from J, the junction kept 3 bases outside the gene matches. CDR3 protein: CASSLGQGAVYEQYF. The CDR3 bases are TGTGCCAGCAGCTTAGGACAGGGGGCGGTCTACGAGCAGTACTTC.

The table lists this clonotype with a few counts. The chain is built from TRBV6-1 and TRBJ2-7, with TRBD2 matching 13 bases. This CDR3 has 15 residues. With 9 bases clipped from V and 0 bases from J, the junction kept 5 bases outside the gene matches. CDR1 MNHNS and CDR2 SASEGT come from the germline V gene. CDR3 protein: CASTSGGANSYEQYF. DNA for the CDR3: TGTGCCAGTACTAGCGGGGGGGCCAACTCCTACGAGCAGTACTTC.

This clonotype was seen a few times. This chain uses TRBV7-6 with TRBJ2-1, with D possibly being TRBD2 (6 bases). V shed 4 bases and J shed 9 bases, with 28 bases lying between them. Germline CDR1 reads SGHVS; CDR2 reads FNYEAQ. This CDR3 has 18 residues. Here the CDR3 DNA reads TGTGCCAGCAGCTCGGAGGGCCCTTTAAGACGGGGACGGGTTGAGCAGTTCTTC. Amino acids: CASSSEGPLRRGRVEQFF.

The chain is built from TRBV5-1 and TRBJ2-3; TRBD2 aligns across 14 bases. CDR3 length equals 18 residues. The germline V gene encodes CDR1 SGHRS and CDR2 YFSETQ. V dropped 4 bases and J dropped 3; count of bases not matched to a gene: 10. The CDR3 bases are TGCGCCAGCAGCCCGGGACTAGCGGGGGCACCCCCAACAGATACGCAGTATTTT. The encoded protein is CASSPGLAGAPPTDTQYF. Combining the CDR3 with reference TRBV5-1 and TRBJ2-3 gives the whole variable domain KAGVTQTPRYLIKTRGQQVTLSCSPISGHRSVSWYQQTPGQGLQFLFEYFSETQRNKGNFPGRFSGRQFSNSRSEMNVSTLELGDSALYLCASSPGLAGAPPTDTQYFGPGTRLTVL.